This T cell receptor (beta chain) was obtained from a study of beta chain features in type 1 diabetes. Since all of the isolated RNA was reverse transcribed, expressed TCRB transcripts were what got sequenced. Profiled with immunoSEQ multiplex PCR; TCRdb holds only in-frame clones, not every one. The sample consists of about 900,000 clones, roughly 15% of them appearing once. For this clone: The antigen is unknown.

General study results and limits: A pattern of fewer insertions and more deletions at VDJ junctions was seen in type 1 diabetes patients.

V lost 6 bases and J lost 4; bases outside the gene matches: 10. CDR3 length: 16 amino acids. The germline V gene encodes CDR1 SGHTA and CDR2 FQGNSA. Cell sorting via CD45RO/CCR7/CD25/CD127/CD95/CD27 was performed to obtain CD4+ naive, central memory, regulatory and stem cell-like memory cells. What was sequenced was naive CD4+ T cells from blood. The chain links TRBV7-2 to TRBJ2-1, with TRBD2 identical over 9 bases. The receptor comes from a woman aged 18-29 years in good health. CDR3 sequence (DNA): TGTGCCAGCAGACCGTGGGGCGGGAGGGAATACAATGAGCAGTTCTTC. It encodes CASRPWGGREYNEQFF. The complete variable domain, with remaining parts taken from reference TRBV7-2 and TRBJ2-1, reads GAGVSQSPSNKVTEKGKDVELRCDPISGHTALYWYRQSLGQGLEFLIYFQGNSAPDKSGLPSDRFSAERTGGSVSTLTIQRTQQEDSAVYLCASRPWGGREYNEQFFGPGTRLTVL.